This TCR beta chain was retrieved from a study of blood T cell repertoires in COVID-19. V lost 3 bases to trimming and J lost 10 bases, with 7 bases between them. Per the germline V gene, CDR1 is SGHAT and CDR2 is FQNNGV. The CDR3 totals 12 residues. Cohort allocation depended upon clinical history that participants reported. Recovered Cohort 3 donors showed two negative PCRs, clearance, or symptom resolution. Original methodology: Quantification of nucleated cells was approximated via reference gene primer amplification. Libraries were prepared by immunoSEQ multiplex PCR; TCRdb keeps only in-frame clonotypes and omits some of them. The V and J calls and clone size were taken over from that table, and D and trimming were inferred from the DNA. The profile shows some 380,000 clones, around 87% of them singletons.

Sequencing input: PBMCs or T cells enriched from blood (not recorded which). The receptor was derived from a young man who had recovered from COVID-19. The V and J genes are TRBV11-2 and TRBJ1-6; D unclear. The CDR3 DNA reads TGTGCCAGCAGCTTGGAACAGTCACCCCTCCACTTT. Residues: CASSLEQSPLHF.